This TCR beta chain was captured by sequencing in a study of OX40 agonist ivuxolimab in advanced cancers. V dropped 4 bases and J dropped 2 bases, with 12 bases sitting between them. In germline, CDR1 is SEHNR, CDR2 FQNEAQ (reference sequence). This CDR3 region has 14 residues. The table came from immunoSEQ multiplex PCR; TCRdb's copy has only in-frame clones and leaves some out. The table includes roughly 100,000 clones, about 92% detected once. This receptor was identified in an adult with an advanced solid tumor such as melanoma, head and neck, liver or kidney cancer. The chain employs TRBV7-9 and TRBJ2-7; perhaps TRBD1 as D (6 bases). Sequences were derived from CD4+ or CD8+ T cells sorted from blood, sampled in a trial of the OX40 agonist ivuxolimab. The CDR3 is CASSSTGNTYEQYF. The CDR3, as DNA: TGTGCCAGCAGCTCGACAGGTAATACCTACGAGCAGTACTTC.